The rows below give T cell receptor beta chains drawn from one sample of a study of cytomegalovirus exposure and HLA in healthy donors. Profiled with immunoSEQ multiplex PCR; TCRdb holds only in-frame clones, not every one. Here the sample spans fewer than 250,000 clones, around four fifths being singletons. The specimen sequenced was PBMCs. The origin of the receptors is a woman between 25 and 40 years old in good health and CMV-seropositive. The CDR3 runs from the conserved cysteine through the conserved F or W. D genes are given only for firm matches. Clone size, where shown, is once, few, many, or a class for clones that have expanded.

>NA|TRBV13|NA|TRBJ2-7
CASSLAVSREQYF
TGTGCCAGCAGCTTAGCCGTTTCCCGCGAGCAGTACTTC
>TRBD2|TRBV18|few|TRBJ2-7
CASRTSYEQYF
TGTGCCAGCCGGACTAGCTACGAGCAGTACTTC
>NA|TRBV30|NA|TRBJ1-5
CAWTSGFSWEPQHF
TGTGCCTGGACTTCAGGGTTTAGTTGGGAGCCCCAGCATTTT
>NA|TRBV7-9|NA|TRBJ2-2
CASTSNTGELFF
TGTGCCAGCACCTCAAACACCGGGGAGCTGTTTTTT
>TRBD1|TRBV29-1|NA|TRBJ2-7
CSVVGDRVYEQYF
TGCAGCGTTGTGGGGGACAGAGTCTACGAGCAGTACTTC
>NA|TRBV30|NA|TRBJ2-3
CAWSVHRAALSVLASTDTQYF
TGTGCCTGGAGTGTACACAGGGCGGCCCTAAGCGTATTAGCTAGCACAGATACGCAGTATTTT
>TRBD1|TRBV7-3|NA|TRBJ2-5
CASSPGTGETQYF
TGTGCCAGCAGCCCCGGGACAGGAGAGACCCAGTACTTC
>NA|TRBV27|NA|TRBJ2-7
CASSALDGPYEQYF
TGTGCCAGCAGTGCCTTGGACGGTCCCTACGAGCAGTACTTC
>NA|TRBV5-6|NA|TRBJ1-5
CASSLEGGRDQPQHF
TGTGCCAGCAGCTTGGAGGGAGGGCGTGATCAGCCCCAGCATTTT
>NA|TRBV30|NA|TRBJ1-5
CAWGRAGREYQPQHF
TGTGCCTGGGGCCGCGCAGGGAGAGAGTATCAGCCCCAGCATTTT
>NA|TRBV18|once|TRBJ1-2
CASSPPPGYGYTF
TGTGCCAGCTCACCACCACCAGGCTATGGCTACACCTTC
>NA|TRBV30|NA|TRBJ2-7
CAWAKDGYEQYF
TGTGCCTGGGCAAAGGACGGTTACGAGCAGTACTTC
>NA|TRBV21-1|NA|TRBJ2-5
CASSKQGAGETQYF
TGTGCCAGCAGCAAACAGGGGGCAGGGGAGACCCAGTACTTC
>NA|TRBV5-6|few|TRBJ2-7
CASSLFARDSYEQYF
TGTGCCAGCAGCTTGTTCGCCAGGGACTCCTACGAGCAGTACTTC
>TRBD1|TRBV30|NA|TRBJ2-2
CAWREPGQALTGELFF
TGTGCCTGGAGGGAACCGGGACAGGCGCTCACCGGGGAGCTGTTTTTT
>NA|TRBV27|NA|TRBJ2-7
CASSGAGQLEQYF
TGTGCCAGCAGTGGGGCGGGACAGCTTGAGCAGTACTTC
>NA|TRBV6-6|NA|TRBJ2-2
CASSSGRANTGELFF
TGTGCCAGCAGTTCAGGACGGGCGAACACCGGGGAGCTGTTTTTT
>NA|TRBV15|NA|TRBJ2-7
CAEGRAYEQYF
TGTGCGGAAGGGAGAGCCTACGAGCAGTACTTC
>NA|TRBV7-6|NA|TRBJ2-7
CASSLSTGRNEQYF
TGTGCCAGCAGCTTAAGTACGGGTAGGAACGAGCAGTACTTC
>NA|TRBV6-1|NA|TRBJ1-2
CASSEALGYREDGYTF
TGTGCCAGCAGTGAAGCGCTTGGCTACAGGGAAGATGGCTACACCTTC
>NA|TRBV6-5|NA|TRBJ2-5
CASMSVGAGETQYF
TGTGCCAGCATGTCTGTCGGGGCCGGGGAGACCCAGTACTTC
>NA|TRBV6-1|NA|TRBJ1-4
CASSVGGSEKLFF
TGTGCCAGCAGTGTGGGTGGGTCTGAAAAACTGTTTTTT